These T cell receptor beta chains were read from a single sample in a study of blood T cell repertoires in COVID-19. Method: immunoSEQ multiplex PCR; TCRdb's copy keeps in-frame clones and lacks some. The sample records 200,000 to 300,000 clones, about 70% being singletons. The specimen sequenced was peripheral blood. These receptors were taken from a woman over 75 with acute or convalescent COVID-19. CDR3s leave out the opening cysteine and the closing phenylalanine or tryptophan.

j_gene	v_gene	CDR3aa
TRBJ2-2	TRBV6-2/TRBV6-3	ASRYLGTGRTGELF
TRBJ1-2	TRBV20-1	SASGDRGHAYGYT
TRBJ1-2	TRBV3-1/TRBV3-2	ASSQGAGFYGYT
TRBJ1-2	TRBV3-1/TRBV3-2	ASSQGGRGSYGYT
TRBJ2-1	TRBV18	ASSPRAGAGDEQF
TRBJ1-1	TRBV4-3	ASSHRTGNEAF
TRBJ2-3	TRBV19	ASMGREGGTQY
TRBJ2-7	TRBV5-1	ASSFGTGYEQY
TRBJ2-7	TRBV5-1	ASSLGAGERSYEQY
TRBJ2-5	TRBV25-1	ASRRLTGDQETQY
TRBJ1-1	TRBV10-3	AIRADRVGNTEAF
TRBJ1-1	TRBV29-1	SGLVGGNTEAF
TRBJ1-5	TRBV6-5	ASSQGSSNQPQH
TRBJ2-1	TRBV6-5	ASNPASQPYNEQF
TRBJ2-1	TRBV6-5	ASRLAGAGWNEQF
TRBJ2-3	TRBV9	ASSVAERSTDTQY
TRBJ1-2	TRBV18	ASSPGGLHGYT
TRBJ2-2	TRBV3-1/TRBV3-2	ASSQPGELF
TRBJ2-7	TRBV5-4	ASSSQGVGYEQY
TRBJ2-7	TRBV10-3	AIKEGRTGPQY
TRBJ1-5	TRBV27	ASSFSRGFQPQH
TRBJ2-1	TRBV11-2	ASSNDFYNEQF
TRBJ2-1	TRBV5-4	ASSLAGPNEQF
TRBJ2-7	TRBV3-1/TRBV3-2	ASSLQGAPYEQY
TRBJ2-1	TRBV12-2	ASRVLWTSGRGGEQF
TRBJ1-1	TRBV2	ASTRGEAEAF
TRBJ2-3	TRBV27	ASKPQGRADTQY
TRBJ1-5	TRBV11-2	ASSLDRTGVQPQH
TRBJ1-4	TRBV7-9	ASSRWVTGLAEKLF
TRBJ2-3	TRBV9	ASSGVPGLATDTQY
TRBJ2-2	TRBV18	ASSEGLATLNTGELF
TRBJ2-1	TRBV20-1	SASRSGGYNEQF
TRBJ2-1	TRBV19	ASSADRASYNEQF
TRBJ1-1	TRBV2	ASSAKGAQGEAF
TRBJ2-2	TRBV9	ASSVADTGELF
TRBJ1-4	TRBV5-1	ASSLEGGKLF
TRBJ2-1	TRBV6-6	ASSYGQGFVDEQF
TRBJ2-3	TRBV7-8	ASSSRWTGQTDTQY
TRBJ1-6	TRBV19	ASSLANSPLH
TRBJ1-2	TRBV2	ASNRDRFYGYT
TRBJ1-1	TRBV12-3/TRBV12-4	ASSLRGSEAF
TRBJ1-2	TRBV19	ASSIGTGKYGYT
TRBJ2-5	TRBV7-9	ASSLGGRAEETQY
TRBJ1-2	TRBV18	ASSPTGQDYGYT
TRBJ2-1	TRBV5-1	ASSLAVDRANEQF
TRBJ2-1	TRBV3-1/TRBV3-2	ASSHHTGTRNEQF
TRBJ1-5	TRBV6-2/TRBV6-3	ASSYDGGNQPQH
TRBJ1-5	TRBV7-3	ASSLAGDNQPQH
TRBJ1-6	TRBV7-9	ASSLEESPLH
TRBJ2-1	TRBV25-1	ASSAPPGLAGPKDEQF
TRBJ2-7	TRBV18	ASSPRELSYEQY